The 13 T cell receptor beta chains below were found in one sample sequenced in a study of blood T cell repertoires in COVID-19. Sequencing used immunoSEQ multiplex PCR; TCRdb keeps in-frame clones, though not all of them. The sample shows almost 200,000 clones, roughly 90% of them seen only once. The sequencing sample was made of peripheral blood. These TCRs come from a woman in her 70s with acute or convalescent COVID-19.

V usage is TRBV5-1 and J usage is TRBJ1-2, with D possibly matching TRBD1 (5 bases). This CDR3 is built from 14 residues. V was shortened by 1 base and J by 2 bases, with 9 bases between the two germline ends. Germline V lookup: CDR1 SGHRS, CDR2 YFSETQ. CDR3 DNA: TGCGCCAGCAGCTTGAGCGGGGCGAACTATGGCTACACCTTC. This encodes CASSLSGANYGYTF.

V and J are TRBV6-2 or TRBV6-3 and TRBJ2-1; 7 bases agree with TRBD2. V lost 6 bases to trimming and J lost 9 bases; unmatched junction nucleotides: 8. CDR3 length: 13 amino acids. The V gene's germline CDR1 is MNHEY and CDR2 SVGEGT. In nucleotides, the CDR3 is TGTGCCAGCAGCCCGACTAGCTCTGCTGAGCAGTTCTTC. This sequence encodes CASSPTSSAEQFF.

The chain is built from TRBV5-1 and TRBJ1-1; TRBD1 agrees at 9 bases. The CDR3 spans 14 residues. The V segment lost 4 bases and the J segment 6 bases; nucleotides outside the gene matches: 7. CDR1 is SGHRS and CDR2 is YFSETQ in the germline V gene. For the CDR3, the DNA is TGCGCCAGCAGCGGAGGGACAGGGCGGGCTGAAGCTTTCTTT. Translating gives CASSGGTGRAEAFF.

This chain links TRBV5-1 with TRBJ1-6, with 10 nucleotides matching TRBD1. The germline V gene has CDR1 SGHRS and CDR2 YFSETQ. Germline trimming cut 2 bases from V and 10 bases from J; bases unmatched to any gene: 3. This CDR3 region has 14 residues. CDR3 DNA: TGCGCCAGCAGCTTAAGACAGGGGGCATCACCCCTCCACTTT. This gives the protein CASSLRQGASPLHF.

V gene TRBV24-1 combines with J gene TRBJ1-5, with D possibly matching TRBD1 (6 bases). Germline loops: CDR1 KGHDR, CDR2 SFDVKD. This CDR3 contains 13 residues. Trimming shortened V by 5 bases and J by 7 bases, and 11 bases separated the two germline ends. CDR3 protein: CATSGGGGQPQHF. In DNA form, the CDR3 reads TGTGCCACCAGTGGGGGGGGCGGGCAGCCCCAGCATTTT.

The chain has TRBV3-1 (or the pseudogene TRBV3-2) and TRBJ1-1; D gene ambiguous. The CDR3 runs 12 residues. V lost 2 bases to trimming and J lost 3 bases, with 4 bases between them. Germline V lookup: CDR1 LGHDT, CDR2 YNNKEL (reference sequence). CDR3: CASSQHYTEAFF. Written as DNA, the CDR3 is TGTGCCAGCAGCCAACACTACACTGAAGCTTTCTTT.

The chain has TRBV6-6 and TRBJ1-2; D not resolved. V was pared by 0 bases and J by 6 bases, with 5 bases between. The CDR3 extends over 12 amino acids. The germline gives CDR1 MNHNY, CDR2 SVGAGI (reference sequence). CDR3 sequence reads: CASSYSRDGYTF. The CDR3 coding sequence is TGTGCCAGCAGTTACTCGAGGGATGGCTACACCTTC.

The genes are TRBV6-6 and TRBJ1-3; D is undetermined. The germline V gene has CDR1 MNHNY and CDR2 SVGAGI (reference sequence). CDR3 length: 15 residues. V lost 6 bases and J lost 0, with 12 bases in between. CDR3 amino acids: CASSPTVSSGNTIYF. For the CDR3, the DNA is TGTGCCAGCAGCCCTACCGTGAGCTCTGGAAACACCATATATTTT.

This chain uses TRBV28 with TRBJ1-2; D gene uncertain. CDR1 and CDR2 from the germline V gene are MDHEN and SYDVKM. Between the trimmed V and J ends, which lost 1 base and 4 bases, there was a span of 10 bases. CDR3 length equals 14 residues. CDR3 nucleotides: TGTGCCAGCAGTTTATTAGCTCAGACCTATGGCTACACCTTC. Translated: CASSLLAQTYGYTF.

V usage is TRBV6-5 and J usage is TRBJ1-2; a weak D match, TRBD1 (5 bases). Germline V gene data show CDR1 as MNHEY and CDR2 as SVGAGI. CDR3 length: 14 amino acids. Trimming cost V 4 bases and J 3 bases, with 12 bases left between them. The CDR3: CASSSRQLHYGYTF. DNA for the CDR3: TGTGCCAGCAGTTCCAGACAGCTACACTATGGCTACACCTTC.

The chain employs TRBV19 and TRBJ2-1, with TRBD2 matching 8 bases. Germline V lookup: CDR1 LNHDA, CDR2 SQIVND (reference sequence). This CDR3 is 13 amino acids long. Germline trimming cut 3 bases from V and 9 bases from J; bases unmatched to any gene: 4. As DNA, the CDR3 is TGTGCCAGTAGTATCGGGACTAGGGGTGAGCAGTTCTTC. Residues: CASSIGTRGEQFF.

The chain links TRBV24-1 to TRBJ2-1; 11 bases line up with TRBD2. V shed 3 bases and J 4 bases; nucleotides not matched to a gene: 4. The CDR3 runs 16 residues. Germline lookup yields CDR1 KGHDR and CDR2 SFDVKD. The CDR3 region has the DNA TGTGCCACCAGTGATAGACTAGCGGGAATTTACAATGAGCAGTTCTTC. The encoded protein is CATSDRLAGIYNEQFF.

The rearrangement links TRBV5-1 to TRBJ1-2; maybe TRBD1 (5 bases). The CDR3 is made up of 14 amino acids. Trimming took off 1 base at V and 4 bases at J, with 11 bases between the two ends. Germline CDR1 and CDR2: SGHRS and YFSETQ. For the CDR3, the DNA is TGCGCCAGCAGCTTGAAGGGGCCGGGCTATGGCTACACCTTC. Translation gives CASSLKGPGYGYTF.